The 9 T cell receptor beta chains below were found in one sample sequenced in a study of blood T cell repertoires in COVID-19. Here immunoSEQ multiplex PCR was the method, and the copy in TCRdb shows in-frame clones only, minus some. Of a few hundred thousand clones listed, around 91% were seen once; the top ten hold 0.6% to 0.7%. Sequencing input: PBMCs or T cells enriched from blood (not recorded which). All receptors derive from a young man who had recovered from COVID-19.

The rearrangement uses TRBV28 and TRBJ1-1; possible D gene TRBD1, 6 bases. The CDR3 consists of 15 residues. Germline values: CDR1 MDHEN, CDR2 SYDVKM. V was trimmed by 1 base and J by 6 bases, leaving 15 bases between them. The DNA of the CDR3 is TGTGCCAGCAGTTTATATCGGGGGGGCGCTCCTGAAGCTTTCTTT. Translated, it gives CASSLYRGGAPEAFF.

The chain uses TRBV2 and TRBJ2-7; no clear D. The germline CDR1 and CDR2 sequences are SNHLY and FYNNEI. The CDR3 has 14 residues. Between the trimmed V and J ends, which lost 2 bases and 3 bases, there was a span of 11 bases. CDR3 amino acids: CASSEILASYEQYF. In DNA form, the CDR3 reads TGTGCCAGCAGTGAAATTCTGGCCAGCTACGAGCAGTACTTC.

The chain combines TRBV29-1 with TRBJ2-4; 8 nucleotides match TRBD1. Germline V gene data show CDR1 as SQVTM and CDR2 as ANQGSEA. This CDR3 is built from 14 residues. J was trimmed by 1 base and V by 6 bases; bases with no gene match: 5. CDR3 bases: TGCAGCGTGATGGACAGGGCCGCCAAAAACATTCAGTACTTC. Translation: CSVMDRAAKNIQYF.

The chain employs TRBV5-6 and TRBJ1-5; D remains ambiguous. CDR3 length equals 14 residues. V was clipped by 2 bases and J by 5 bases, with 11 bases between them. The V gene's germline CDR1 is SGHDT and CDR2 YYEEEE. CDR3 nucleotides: TGTGCCAGCAGCTTAAAAGGTCGGGATCAGCCCCAGCATTTT. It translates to CASSLKGRDQPQHF.

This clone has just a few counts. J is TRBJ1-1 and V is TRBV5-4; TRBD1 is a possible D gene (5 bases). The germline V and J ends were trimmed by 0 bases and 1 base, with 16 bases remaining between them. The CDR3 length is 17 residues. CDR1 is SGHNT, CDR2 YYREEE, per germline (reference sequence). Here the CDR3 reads CASSLGGVSLKNTEAFF. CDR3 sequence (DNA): TGTGCCAGCAGCTTGGGGGGCGTCTCCTTGAAGAACACTGAAGCTTTCTTT. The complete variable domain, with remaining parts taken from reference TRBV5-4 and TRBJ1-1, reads ETGVTQSPTHLIKTRGQQVTLRCSSQSGHNTVSWYQQALGQGPQFIFQYYREEENGRGNFPPRFSGLQFPNYSSELNVNALELDDSALYLCASSLGGVSLKNTEAFFGQGTRLTVV.

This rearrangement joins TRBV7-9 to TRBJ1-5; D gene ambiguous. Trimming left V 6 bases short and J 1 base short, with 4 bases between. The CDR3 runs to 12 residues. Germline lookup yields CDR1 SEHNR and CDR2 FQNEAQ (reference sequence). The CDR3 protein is CASRRSNQPQHF. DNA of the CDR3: TGTGCCAGCAGGAGAAGCAATCAGCCCCAGCATTTT. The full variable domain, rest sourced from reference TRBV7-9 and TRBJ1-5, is DTGVSQNPRHKITKRGQNVTFRCDPISEHNRLYWYRQTLGQGPEFLTYFQNEAQLEKSRLLSDRFSAERPKGSFSTLEIQRTEQGDSAMYLCASRRSNQPQHFGDGTRLSIL.

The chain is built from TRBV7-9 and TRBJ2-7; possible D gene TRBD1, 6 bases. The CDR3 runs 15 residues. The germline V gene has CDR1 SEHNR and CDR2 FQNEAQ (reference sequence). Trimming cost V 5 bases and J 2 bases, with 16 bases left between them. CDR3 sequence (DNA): TGTGCCAGCAGCCCATATACAGGGATGCCCTACGAGCAGTACTTC. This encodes CASSPYTGMPYEQYF.

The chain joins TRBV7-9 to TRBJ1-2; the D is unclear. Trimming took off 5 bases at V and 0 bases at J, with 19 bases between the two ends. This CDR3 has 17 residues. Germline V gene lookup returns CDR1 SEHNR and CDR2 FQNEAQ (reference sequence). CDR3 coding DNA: TGTGCCAGCAGCCATCAACTAATGACGGCGACTAACTATGGCTACACCTTC. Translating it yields CASSHQLMTATNYGYTF.

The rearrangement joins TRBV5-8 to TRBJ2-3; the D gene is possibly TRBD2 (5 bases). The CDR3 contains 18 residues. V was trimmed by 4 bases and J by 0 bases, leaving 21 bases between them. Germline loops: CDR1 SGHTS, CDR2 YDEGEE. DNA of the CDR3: TGTGCCAGCAGCCGGCCTAACCCCGAGGACTTTAGCACAGATACGCAGTATTTT. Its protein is CASSRPNPEDFSTDTQYF.